Listed here are 9 T cell receptor beta chains from one sample, sequenced in a study of OX40 agonist ivuxolimab in advanced cancers. The data were produced by immunoSEQ multiplex PCR, yet TCRdb's version contains in-frame clones alone and is incomplete. Of approximately 10,000 clones in the sample, about 79% were seen once. Sample: CD4+ or CD8+ T cells sorted from blood, taken in a trial of the OX40 agonist ivuxolimab. Receptor source: an adult with an advanced solid tumor such as melanoma, head and neck, liver or kidney cancer.

The V gene is TRBV27, the J gene TRBJ1-2, with 8 positions matching TRBD1. The CDR3 loop spans 15 amino acids. Germline CDR1 MNHEY, CDR2 SMNVEV (reference sequence). The V gene end was trimmed by 4 bases and the J gene end by 5 bases; junction bases not matched to a gene: 9. In DNA, the CDR3 is TGTGCCAGCAGTTCATACGGACAGGGACAATATGGCTACACCTTC. Protein: CASSSYGQGQYGYTF.

The genes are TRBV4-3 and TRBJ1-1, with a weak D call TRBD1 (6 bases). The CDR3 is 14 residues long. V was clipped by 4 bases and J by 8 bases, with 17 bases between them. The germline CDR1 and CDR2 sequences are LGHNA and YSLEER. DNA of the CDR3: TGCGCCAGCAGCCCCAGGGTAACGGGGGGCGAAGCTTTCTTT. Translating it yields CASSPRVTGGEAFF.

The chain recombines TRBV19 with TRBJ2-1; 12 bases fit TRBD2. The CDR3 is made up of 16 amino acids. The trim removed 6 bases at V and 4 bases at J, leaving 7 bases unmatched. CDR1 is LNHDA, CDR2 SQIVND, per germline (reference sequence). The CDR3 DNA is TGTGCCAGTAGCCACGGGACTAGCGGGCCATACAATGAGCAGTTCTTC. Protein: CASSHGTSGPYNEQFF.

The V call is TRBV4-1, the J call TRBJ2-3, with 11 bases lining up with TRBD2. CDR3 length: 20 residues. J gave up 6 bases and V 1 base, and 18 bases lay outside the gene matches. The germline V gene encodes CDR1 MGHRA and CDR2 YSYEKL. Here the CDR3 DNA reads TGCGCCAGCAGCCAAGTGGCTTACACCTTTCTAGCGGGGGGCGGTGATACGCAGTATTTT. As protein: CASSQVAYTFLAGGGDTQYF.

This clone was picked up one time. The V call is TRBV4-2, the J call TRBJ1-4, with 9 positions matching TRBD1. V gave up 1 base and J gave up 8 bases; unmatched junction bases: 11. Germline V lookup: CDR1 LGHNA, CDR2 YNFKEQ. The CDR3 length is 17 residues. The CDR3 DNA sequence: TGTGCCAGCAGCCAAGTCTATACGGACAGGGGTTTGGAAAAACTGTTTTTT. This encodes CASSQVYTDRGLEKLFF.

The chain has TRBV5-6 and TRBJ2-3; 7 bases agree with TRBD1. Losses at the gene ends were 2 bases for V and 4 bases for J; bases not matched to a gene: 7. This CDR3 comprises 15 residues. Looked up from germline, CDR1 is SGHDT and CDR2 is YYEEEE. The CDR3 loop reads CASSFRGSFADTQYF. The CDR3 DNA sequence: TGTGCCAGCAGCTTCAGGGGGTCATTCGCAGATACGCAGTATTTT.

The chain links TRBV19 to TRBJ2-1; 8 bases are shared with TRBD1. The CDR3 extends over 14 amino acids. Trimming took 4 bases from V and 6 from J; bases not matched to a gene: 5. In germline, CDR1 is LNHDA, CDR2 SQIVND (reference sequence). The CDR3 coding sequence is TGTGCCAGTAGTAGGACAGGGTTACGCAATGAGCAGTTCTTC. It encodes CASSRTGLRNEQFF.

The chain joins TRBV7-9 to TRBJ2-5, with 8 bases lining up with TRBD1. The closer fit of TRBJ2-7 to the DNA end suggests the J call may be wrong. The CDR3 runs 14 residues. In germline, CDR1 is SEHNR, CDR2 FQNEAQ (reference sequence). The CDR3 region has the DNA TGTGCCAGCAGCTCGGACAGGGTGTCGTACGAGCAGTACTTC. Translating it yields CASSSDRVSYEQYF.

This clone is labeled medium-sized (0.01 to 0.1%). The chain combines TRBV28 with TRBJ1-5; a weak D match, TRBD1 (6 bases). V was pared by 3 bases and J by 5 bases, with 14 bases between. Germline V gene lookup returns CDR1 MDHEN and CDR2 SYDVKM. There are 15 residues in the CDR3. CDR3 loop: CASSFGGAYYQPQHF. DNA of the CDR3: TGTGCCAGCAGTTTCGGGGGGGCTTACTATCAGCCCCAGCATTTT.